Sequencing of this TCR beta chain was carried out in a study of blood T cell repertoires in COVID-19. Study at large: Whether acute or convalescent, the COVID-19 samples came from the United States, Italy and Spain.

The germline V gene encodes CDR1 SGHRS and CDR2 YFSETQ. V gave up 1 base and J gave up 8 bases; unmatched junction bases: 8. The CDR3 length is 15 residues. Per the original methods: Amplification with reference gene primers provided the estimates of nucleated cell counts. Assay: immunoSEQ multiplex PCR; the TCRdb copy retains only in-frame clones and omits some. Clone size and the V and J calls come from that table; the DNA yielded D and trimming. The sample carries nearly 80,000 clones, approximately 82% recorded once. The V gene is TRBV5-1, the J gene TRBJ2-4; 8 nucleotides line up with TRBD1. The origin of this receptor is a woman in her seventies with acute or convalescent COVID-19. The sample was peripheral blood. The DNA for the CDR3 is TGCGCCAGCAGCTTGCTCGGTCTGACAGGGGACATTCAGTACTTC. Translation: CASSLLGLTGDIQYF.